The rows below give T cell receptor beta chains drawn from one sample of a study of T cell responses to AZD1222 COVID-19 vaccine. Produced via immunoSEQ multiplex PCR; TCRdb's table is partial and in-frame only. This sample yields 85,000 to 120,000 clones, of which roughly nine tenths are seen a single time; around 5.1% belongs to the top ten. Sequencing was performed on peripheral blood, taken on day 0 of AZD1222 vaccination. Source of these receptors: an adult in good health. Each CDR3 is given with its conserved first and last residue. A D gene is named only where the DNA matches it firmly. Some rows have no size entry. The others give once, few or many, or a class for an expanded clone.

. . TRBJ1-1 TRBV29-1 TGCAGCGTTGAAAGGGCTCCCCTGGGCACTGAAGCTTTCTTT CSVERAPLGTEAFF
. . TRBJ2-5 TRBV7-2 TGTGCCAGCAGCCTAGAGGGGTTGAGGGAGACCCAGTACTTC CASSLEGLRETQYF
few . TRBJ1-2 TRBV5-5 TGTGCCAGCAGTGCAGCGGTAGGTCGCGACTATGGCTACACCTTC CASSAAVGRDYGYTF
. . TRBJ2-1 TRBV7-2 TGTGCCAGCAGCCTGAACAGTTACAATGAGCAGTTCTTC CASSLNSYNEQFF
. . TRBJ2-1 TRBV5-5 TGTGCCAGCAGCTTGGCCGTCAATGAGCAGTTCTTC CASSLAVNEQFF
. TRBD2 TRBJ2-1 TRBV6-5 TGTGCCAGCAGCCCCGGGACTACCCTCAATGAGCAGTTCTTC CASSPGTTLNEQFF
. TRBD1 TRBJ1-1 TRBV19 TGTGCCACTGGGGTAGGGGGCGCGTACACTGAAGCTTTCTTT CATGVGGAYTEAFF
few . TRBJ1-5 TRBV6-2/TRBV6-3 TGTGCCAGCAGTTACTCGAGTAGGGGCAATCAGCCCCAGCATTTT CASSYSSRGNQPQHF
. . TRBJ1-5 TRBV6-5 TGTGCCAGCAGTTACTCCAAGGGCCTCAATCAGCCCCAGCATTTT CASSYSKGLNQPQHF
. TRBD2 TRBJ2-1 TRBV2 TGTGCCAGCAGAGAAGCGGGAGGCTCCTACAATGAGCAGTTCTTC CASREAGGSYNEQFF
. . TRBJ2-1 TRBV7-2 TGTGCCAGCAGCTTAGGGTTAGACAGCCCCTACAATGAGCAGTTCTTC CASSLGLDSPYNEQFF
. . TRBJ2-1 TRBV30 TGTGCCTGGAGCGGGAGCCTATACAATGAGCAGTTCTTC CAWSGSLYNEQFF
few . TRBJ2-7 TRBV25-1 TGTGCCAGCAGTGTAGGCAGCGAAAGCTCCTACGAGCAGTACTTC CASSVGSESSYEQYF
. . TRBJ2-3 TRBV18 TGTGCCAGCTCACCCGGTGGGCTTCTTTCCACAGATACGCAGTATTTT CASSPGGLLSTDTQYF
. . TRBJ1-1 TRBV29-1 TGCAGCGTTGCCCAGGGATGGGGTATGAACACTGAAGCTTTCTTT CSVAQGWGMNTEAFF
. . TRBJ1-5 TRBV30 TGTGCCTGGAGCTCCGGGACGGATTATAGCAATCAGCCCCAGCATTTT CAWSSGTDYSNQPQHF